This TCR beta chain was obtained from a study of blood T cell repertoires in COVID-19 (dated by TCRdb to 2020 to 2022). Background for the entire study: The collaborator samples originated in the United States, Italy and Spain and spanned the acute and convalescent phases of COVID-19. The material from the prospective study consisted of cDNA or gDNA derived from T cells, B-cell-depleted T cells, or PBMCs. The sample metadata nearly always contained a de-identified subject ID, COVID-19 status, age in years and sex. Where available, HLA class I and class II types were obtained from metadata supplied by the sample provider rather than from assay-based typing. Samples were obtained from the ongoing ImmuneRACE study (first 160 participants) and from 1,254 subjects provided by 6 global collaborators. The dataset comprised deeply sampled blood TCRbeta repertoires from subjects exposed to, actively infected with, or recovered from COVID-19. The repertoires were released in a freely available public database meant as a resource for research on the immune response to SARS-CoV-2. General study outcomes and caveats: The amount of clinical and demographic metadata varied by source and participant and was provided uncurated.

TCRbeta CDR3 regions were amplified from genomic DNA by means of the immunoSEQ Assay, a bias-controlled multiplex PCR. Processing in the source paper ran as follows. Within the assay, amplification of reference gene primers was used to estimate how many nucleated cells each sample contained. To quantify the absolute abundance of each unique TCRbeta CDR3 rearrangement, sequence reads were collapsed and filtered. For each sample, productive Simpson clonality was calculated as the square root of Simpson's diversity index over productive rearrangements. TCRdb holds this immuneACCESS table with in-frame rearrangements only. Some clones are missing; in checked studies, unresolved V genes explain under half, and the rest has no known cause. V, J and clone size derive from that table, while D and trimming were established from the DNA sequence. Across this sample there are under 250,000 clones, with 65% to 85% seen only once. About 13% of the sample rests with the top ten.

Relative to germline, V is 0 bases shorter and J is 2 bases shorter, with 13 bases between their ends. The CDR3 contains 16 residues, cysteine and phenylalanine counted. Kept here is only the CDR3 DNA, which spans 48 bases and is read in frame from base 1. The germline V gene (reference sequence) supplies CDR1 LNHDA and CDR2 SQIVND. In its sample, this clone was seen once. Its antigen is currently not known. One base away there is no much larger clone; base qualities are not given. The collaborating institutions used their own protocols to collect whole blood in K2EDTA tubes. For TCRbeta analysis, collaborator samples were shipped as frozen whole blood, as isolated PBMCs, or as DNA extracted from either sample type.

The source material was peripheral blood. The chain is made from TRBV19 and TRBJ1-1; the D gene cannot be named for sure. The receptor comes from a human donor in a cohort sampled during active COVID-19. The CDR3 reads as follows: CASSIDFGVLNTEAFF. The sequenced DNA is TGTGCCAGTAGTATAGATTTCGGGGTATTAAACACTGAAGCTTTCTTT.